The 21 T cell receptor beta chains in this list originate from one sample, sequenced in a study of cytomegalovirus exposure and HLA in healthy donors. With 60 Vbeta and 13 Jbeta primers, the PCR was carried out. The table came from immunoSEQ multiplex PCR; TCRdb's copy has only in-frame clones and leaves some out. The data show approximately 160,000 clones, 75% to 80% seen once. The specimen sequenced was PBMCs. The receptors originated from a woman aged 35 to 49 in good health and CMV-seropositive.

The V and J genes are TRBV7-4 and TRBJ2-3; D not resolved. V was cut by 2 bases and J by 1 base, with 7 bases left in between. The germline V gene encodes CDR1 SGHVT and CDR2 SQSDAQ. The CDR3 contains 14 residues. CDR3 DNA sequence: TGTGCCAGCAGCTTACGACTTTGCACAGATACGCAGTATTTT. This codes for CASSLRLCTDTQYF.

V usage is TRBV19 and J usage is TRBJ2-2; 9 nucleotides align to TRBD1. Germline loops: CDR1 LNHDA, CDR2 SQIVND (reference sequence). Unmatched junction bases numbered 7, after V lost 4 bases and J lost 7 bases. The CDR3 spans 15 residues. The CDR3 region is CASSNMGQGIGELFF. The CDR3 bases are TGTGCCAGTAGTAATATGGGACAGGGAATCGGGGAGCTGTTTTTT.

The gene calls are TRBV7-2 and TRBJ2-1, with TRBD1 matching 9 bases. The CDR3 has 13 residues. Trimming cost V 3 bases and J 9 bases; bases outside gene matches: 3. The germline CDR1 and CDR2 sequences are SGHTA and FQGNSA. CDR3 DNA sequence: TGTGCCAGCAGCTTCACAGGGGGCACTGAGCAGTTCTTC. Its protein is CASSFTGGTEQFF.

The rearrangement uses TRBV7-9 and TRBJ1-2; TRBD1 might be the D (5 bases). V lost 4 bases and J lost 8, with 17 bases in between. From germline, CDR1 is SEHNR and CDR2 FQNEAQ (reference sequence). The CDR3 is made up of 14 amino acids. The DNA of the CDR3 is TGTGCCAGCAGCTCTACAGGTCATGAATCGGGCTACACCTTC. Protein sequence: CASSSTGHESGYTF.

The CDR3 spells CAWRSQGRGEKLFF. The CDR3 DNA reads TGTGCCTGGAGGTCCCAGGGGAGGGGTGAAAAACTGTTTTTT. The rearrangement links TRBV30 to TRBJ1-4, with D tentatively TRBD1 (6 bases). Germline loops: CDR1 GTSNPN, CDR2 SVGIG (reference sequence). The length of the CDR3 is 14 residues. V lost 3 bases and J lost 7, with 15 bases in between.

This clone was found a few times. V and J are TRBV28 and TRBJ2-2; D is perhaps TRBD2 (5 bases). CDR3 length: 15 amino acids. V was cut by 5 bases and J by 6 bases, with 16 bases left in between. Germline loops: CDR1 MDHEN, CDR2 SYDVKM. The CDR3 sequence: CASSRGSINAGELFF. The CDR3, as DNA: TGTGCCAGCAGTCGGGGAAGCATTAATGCCGGGGAGCTGTTTTTT.

This chain joins TRBV5-1 and TRBJ1-2; D is perhaps TRBD1 (5 bases). With 1 base removed from V and 3 bases from J, the gap between germline ends came to 13 bases. The CDR3 spans 15 residues. Germline loops: CDR1 SGHRS, CDR2 YFSETQ. The CDR3 region has the DNA TGCGCCAGCAGCTTGAGTCGGCCGGGGGACTATGGCTACACCTTC. Its protein product is CASSLSRPGDYGYTF.

In this sample, this clone turned up a few times. This chain uses TRBV7-8 with TRBJ1-6; TRBD1 matches at 7 bases. This CDR3 contains 18 residues. With 5 bases clipped from V and 4 bases from J, the junction kept 14 bases outside the gene matches. Germline CDR1 is SGHVS and CDR2 is FQNEAQ. This chain's CDR3 is CASSILSGTVFYNSPLHF. As DNA, the CDR3 is TGTGCCAGCAGCATCCTTTCCGGGACAGTATTTTATAATTCACCCCTCCACTTT.

The V gene is TRBV10-2, the J gene TRBJ1-3, with D possibly matching TRBD1 (5 bases). The V gene lost 8 bases and the J gene lost 0 bases, with 11 bases spanning the gap. Germline loops: CDR1 WSHSY, CDR2 SAAADI. This CDR3 has 14 residues. DNA for the CDR3: TGCGCCAGCTACACCAGGGTCTCTGGAAACACCATATATTTT. It is translated as CASYTRVSGNTIYF.

This rearrangement joins TRBV7-9 to TRBJ2-7; weak D call: TRBD2 (5 bases). CDR1 SEHNR and CDR2 FQNEAQ come from the germline V gene (reference sequence). Trimming removed 5 bases at V and 4 bases at J, with 9 bases between. The CDR3 consists of 12 residues. The CDR3 DNA sequence: TGTGCCAGCAGCGGACTTGGGTACGAGCAGTACTTC. Translation gives CASSGLGYEQYF.

The chain is built from TRBV14 and TRBJ2-7; 13 bases are shared with TRBD2. With V trimmed by 3 bases and J by 4 bases, 6 bases remained unmatched. This CDR3 contains 16 residues. CDR1 SGHDN and CDR2 FVKESK come from the germline V gene. The DNA for the CDR3 is TGTGCCAGCAGCCATACTAGCGGGGGGGCCACTTACGAGCAGTACTTC. Translation gives CASSHTSGGATYEQYF.

The rearrangement joins TRBV12-5 to TRBJ2-2; D may be TRBD2 (6 bases). Trimming shortened V by 4 bases and J by 1 base, and 19 bases separated the two germline ends. This CDR3 comprises 18 residues. Germline V gene lookup returns CDR1 LGHNT and CDR2 FRNRAP. CDR3 sequence: CASGSGLGGNRNTGELFF. The CDR3, as DNA: TGTGCTAGTGGTTCCGGGCTGGGGGGAAACAGGAACACCGGGGAGCTGTTTTTT.

The chain carries TRBV27 and TRBJ1-2; D remains ambiguous. V gave up 5 bases and J gave up 6 bases, with 13 bases separating them. The CDR3 is made up of 13 amino acids. Germline CDR1 MNHEY, CDR2 SMNVEV (reference sequence). The CDR3 DNA reads TGTGCCAGCAGTACCCGCGACATCGATGGCTACACCTTC. This encodes CASSTRDIDGYTF.

The gene calls are TRBV7-2 and TRBJ2-3; 11 bases are a match to TRBD1. V lost 7 bases to trimming and J lost 1 base; unmatched junction nucleotides: 13. CDR3 length: 18 residues. Germline CDR1 SGHTA, CDR2 FQGNSA. The CDR3 DNA follows: TGTGCCAGCACCTCTGGACAGGGGGCTCTGCTGGGCACAGATACGCAGTATTTT. This gives the protein CASTSGQGALLGTDTQYF.

J is TRBJ1-1 and V is TRBV7-6; D might be TRBD1 (5 bases). This CDR3 is 16 amino acids long. Trimming left V 1 base short and J 5 bases short, with 17 bases between. The germline CDR1 and CDR2 sequences are SGHVS and FNYEAQ. The CDR3 nucleotides are TGTGCCAGCAGCTTAGGCCTCGGCGGGGGAGGAACTGAAGCTTTCTTT. Amino acids: CASSLGLGGGGTEAFF.

The rearrangement joins TRBV19 to TRBJ1-3; D is unresolved. Germline CDR1 LNHDA, CDR2 SQIVND (reference sequence). This CDR3 comprises 14 residues. Trimming stripped 0 bases from V and 8 bases from J, with 11 bases between. The CDR3 DNA follows: TGTGCCAGTAGTATAGATGGGAGAACGCACACCATATATTTT. Translating gives CASSIDGRTHTIYF.

Only one count was recorded for this clone. The chain is built from TRBV5-1 and TRBJ1-3, with 11 bases that match TRBD1. J lost 4 bases, V lost 0 bases, and 0 bases had no gene match. The germline V gene has CDR1 SGHRS and CDR2 YFSETQ. This CDR3 spans 15 amino acids. In DNA, the CDR3 is TGCGCCAGCAGCTTGGGGACAGGGGGCGGAAACACCATATATTTT. Protein sequence: CASSLGTGGGNTIYF.

The chain couples TRBV5-1 to TRBJ2-2; a possible D gene is TRBD1 (5 bases). Trimming removed 1 base from V and 1 base from J, with 11 bases in between. The CDR3 loop spans 16 amino acids. Germline assignment: CDR1 SGHRS and CDR2 YFSETQ. DNA of the CDR3: TGCGCCAGCAGCTTGAGGGATGGACAGAACACCGGGGAGCTGTTTTTT. Protein product: CASSLRDGQNTGELFF.

The gene calls are TRBV6-5 and TRBJ1-1, with D possibly being TRBD1 (6 bases). From germline, CDR1 is MNHEY and CDR2 SVGAGI. V was shortened by 5 bases and J by 1 base, with 11 bases between the two germline ends. The CDR3 consists of 14 residues. Here the CDR3 DNA reads TGTGCCAGCAGTCCGCAGACAGGGAACACTGAAGCTTTCTTT. Translated, it gives CASSPQTGNTEAFF.

J is TRBJ1-2 and V is TRBV5-4, with 7 nucleotides matching TRBD1. V shed 5 bases and J 3 bases; nucleotides not matched to a gene: 7. Per germline, CDR1 SGHNT and CDR2 YYREEE (reference sequence). The CDR3 runs to 14 residues. The CDR3 DNA reads TGTGCCAGCAGTTTAGGGGGCGAGTACTATGGCTACACCTTC. Translating it yields CASSLGGEYYGYTF.

This sequence joins TRBV4-3 and TRBJ2-5; D is perhaps TRBD2 (7 bases). This CDR3 has 14 amino acids. Trimming pared 1 base from V and 11 bases from J, leaving 17 bases between. Germline CDR1 and CDR2: LGHNA and YSLEER. In nucleotides, the CDR3 is TGCGCCAGCAGCCAAGGTGGGGGGGGCTGGGAGCAGTACTTC. Protein: CASSQGGGGWEQYF.